This is a list of T cell receptor beta chains from one sample in a study of blood T cell repertoires in COVID-19. Some clones are missing from TCRdb's copy, which holds only in-frame ones; the method was immunoSEQ multiplex PCR. Among 220,000 or so clones listed, around 83% were seen once. The sequenced sample was PBMCs or T cells enriched from blood (not recorded which). All receptors come from a woman aged 40 to 55 who had recovered from COVID-19. Both conserved end residues are part of each CDR3. Fields, in order: CDR3 DNA, CDR3 protein, clone size, J gene, V gene, D gene. A D gene is named only where the DNA matches it firmly. Not every row has a clone size; where given, it reads once, few, many or a size class.

TGTGCCAGCAGCTCCCGACTAGCGGGAGCCTACGAGCAGTACTTC CASSSRLAGAYEQYF - TRBJ2-7 TRBV5-4 TRBD2
TGTGCCAGCAGTGAAGCAGGGGACTATGGCTACACCTTC CASSEAGDYGYTF - TRBJ1-2 TRBV25-1 -
TGTGCCAGCAGCCCAACCGTAGGAGGGATGAACACTGAAGCTTTCTTT CASSPTVGGMNTEAFF once TRBJ1-1 TRBV9 -
TGTGCCAGCAGCACTCAATCGGGACAGGGCGAGACCCAGTACTTC CASSTQSGQGETQYF few TRBJ2-5 TRBV9 TRBD1
TGTGCCAGCAGCCCGAGGAGGGGGAACACTGAAGCTTTCTTT CASSPRRGNTEAFF - TRBJ1-1 TRBV4-2 -
TGCGCCAGCAGCCTACGAACGGGGAGGGGCTACGAGCAGTACTTC CASSLRTGRGYEQYF - TRBJ2-7 TRBV4-1 TRBD2
TGTGCCAGCAGTTTATTGGGACAGATGTCCGGCTACACCTTC CASSLLGQMSGYTF few TRBJ1-2 TRBV28 TRBD1
TGTGCCAGCAGCCTCGCACTCCTGAGGAGGCAGCCCCAGCATTTT CASSLALLRRQPQHF - TRBJ1-5 TRBV28 -
TGTGCCAGCAGAGACCGACAGGGTTTATACTCACCCCTCCACTTT CASRDRQGLYSPLHF - TRBJ1-6 TRBV6-5 TRBD1
TGTGCCAGCAGCGTAGGGGGCAGGGGACCTAACTATGGCTACACCTTC CASSVGGRGPNYGYTF - TRBJ1-2 TRBV9 -
TGTGCCAGCAGTTCTACCGGGACAGGGGACTACGAGCAGTACTTC CASSSTGTGDYEQYF - TRBJ2-7 TRBV28 TRBD1
TGTGCCAGCCGGACTACTAGCGGGAGGGGCACCGGGGAGCTGTTTTTT CASRTTSGRGTGELFF - TRBJ2-2 TRBV7-2 TRBD2
TGTGCCAGTAGTAGTCCTAGGGGGACTAGCGGGAGAGACGAGCAGTACTTC CASSSPRGTSGRDEQYF - TRBJ2-7 TRBV19 TRBD2
TGTGCCAGCAGTGTGGACGGGGTGAATCAGCCCCAGCATTTT CASSVDGVNQPQHF - TRBJ1-5 TRBV2 -
TGCGCCAGCAGTGGGGGACAGGGTCAAGATGAAAAACTGTTTTTT CASSGGQGQDEKLFF - TRBJ1-4 TRBV10-2 TRBD1
TGTGCCAGCAGCCCCCTAGCGGGAGGGAATGAGCAGTTCTTC CASSPLAGGNEQFF once TRBJ2-1 TRBV9 TRBD2
TGTGCCAGCAGGTCCACAGCCCCAAAAGAGCATTTT CASRSTAPKEHF - TRBJ1-5 TRBV6-5 -
TGTGCCAGCAGTGAAGCGCTACTAGCGGGAGGCAACACAGATACGCAGTATTTT CASSEALLAGGNTDTQYF - TRBJ2-3 TRBV2 TRBD2
TGTGCCAGCTCACCATGGCTAGAGATCACAGATACGCAGTATTTT CASSPWLEITDTQYF - TRBJ2-3 TRBV18 -
TGTGCCAGTAAGGCGCCCGAGGCTAACTATGGCTACACCTTC CASKAPEANYGYTF - TRBJ1-2 TRBV19 -
TGTGCCAGTAGTATTCGAGGACAGACACCCCTCCACTTT CASSIRGQTPLHF - TRBJ1-6 TRBV19 -
TGTGCCTGGAGAGGGACTAGCGGCCTTTCCTACAATGAGCAGTTCTTC CAWRGTSGLSYNEQFF - TRBJ2-1 TRBV30 TRBD2
TGTGCCAGCAGTCCTACAGTTAACACTGAAGCTTTCTTT CASSPTVNTEAFF - TRBJ1-1 TRBV12-3/TRBV12-4 -
TGTGCCAGCAGTCTTTTAGCGGGAGATCGTGAGCAGTTCTTC CASSLLAGDREQFF - TRBJ2-1 TRBV21-1 -
TGTGCCTGGAGTGTAAATTCCCGGGGCTATGGCTACACCTTC CAWSVNSRGYGYTF - TRBJ1-2 TRBV30 -
TGTGCCAGCAGCCCGGATGGACAGTCCTACGAGCAGTACTTC CASSPDGQSYEQYF - TRBJ2-7 TRBV27 -
TGTGCCAGCAGTTTGACAGCTTATCAGCCCCAGCATTTT CASSLTAYQPQHF few TRBJ1-5 TRBV6-5 -
TGTGCCAGCAGTTTAAGCGGTCAGCCCCAGCATTTT CASSLSGQPQHF - TRBJ1-5 TRBV28 -
TGCGCCAGCAGCACAGGGGGCCCCACTGAAGCTTTCTTT CASSTGGPTEAFF once TRBJ1-1 TRBV5-1 TRBD1
TGTGCCAGCAGCGGGGGACAGGGTTTAGGCGAGCAGTACTTC CASSGGQGLGEQYF - TRBJ2-7 TRBV9 TRBD1
TGTGCCAGCAGCTTCGGGCAGGGGGGTGAAGCTTTCTTT CASSFGQGGEAFF - TRBJ1-1 TRBV7-2 TRBD1
TGTGCCTGGAGTGTAGTGAGGGCGAAAAATGAAAAACTGTTTTTT CAWSVVRAKNEKLFF - TRBJ1-4 TRBV30 -
TGTGCCAGCAGTGGGGGGACTAGCAGTTACAATGAGCAGTTCTTC CASSGGTSSYNEQFF - TRBJ2-1 TRBV2 TRBD2
TGTGCCAGCAGAGACCCAGGAGGGCGTAGCAATGAGCAGTTCTTC CASRDPGGRSNEQFF few TRBJ2-1 TRBV6-5 -
TGTGCCAGCAGCTCACCCCGACTAGCGGGAGTAAAGACAGATACGCAGTATTTT CASSSPRLAGVKTDTQYF - TRBJ2-3 TRBV7-9 TRBD2
TGCGCCAGCAGCCTAACGGGACAGGGTAAGGGCGAGCAGTACTTC CASSLTGQGKGEQYF - TRBJ2-7 TRBV5-1 TRBD1